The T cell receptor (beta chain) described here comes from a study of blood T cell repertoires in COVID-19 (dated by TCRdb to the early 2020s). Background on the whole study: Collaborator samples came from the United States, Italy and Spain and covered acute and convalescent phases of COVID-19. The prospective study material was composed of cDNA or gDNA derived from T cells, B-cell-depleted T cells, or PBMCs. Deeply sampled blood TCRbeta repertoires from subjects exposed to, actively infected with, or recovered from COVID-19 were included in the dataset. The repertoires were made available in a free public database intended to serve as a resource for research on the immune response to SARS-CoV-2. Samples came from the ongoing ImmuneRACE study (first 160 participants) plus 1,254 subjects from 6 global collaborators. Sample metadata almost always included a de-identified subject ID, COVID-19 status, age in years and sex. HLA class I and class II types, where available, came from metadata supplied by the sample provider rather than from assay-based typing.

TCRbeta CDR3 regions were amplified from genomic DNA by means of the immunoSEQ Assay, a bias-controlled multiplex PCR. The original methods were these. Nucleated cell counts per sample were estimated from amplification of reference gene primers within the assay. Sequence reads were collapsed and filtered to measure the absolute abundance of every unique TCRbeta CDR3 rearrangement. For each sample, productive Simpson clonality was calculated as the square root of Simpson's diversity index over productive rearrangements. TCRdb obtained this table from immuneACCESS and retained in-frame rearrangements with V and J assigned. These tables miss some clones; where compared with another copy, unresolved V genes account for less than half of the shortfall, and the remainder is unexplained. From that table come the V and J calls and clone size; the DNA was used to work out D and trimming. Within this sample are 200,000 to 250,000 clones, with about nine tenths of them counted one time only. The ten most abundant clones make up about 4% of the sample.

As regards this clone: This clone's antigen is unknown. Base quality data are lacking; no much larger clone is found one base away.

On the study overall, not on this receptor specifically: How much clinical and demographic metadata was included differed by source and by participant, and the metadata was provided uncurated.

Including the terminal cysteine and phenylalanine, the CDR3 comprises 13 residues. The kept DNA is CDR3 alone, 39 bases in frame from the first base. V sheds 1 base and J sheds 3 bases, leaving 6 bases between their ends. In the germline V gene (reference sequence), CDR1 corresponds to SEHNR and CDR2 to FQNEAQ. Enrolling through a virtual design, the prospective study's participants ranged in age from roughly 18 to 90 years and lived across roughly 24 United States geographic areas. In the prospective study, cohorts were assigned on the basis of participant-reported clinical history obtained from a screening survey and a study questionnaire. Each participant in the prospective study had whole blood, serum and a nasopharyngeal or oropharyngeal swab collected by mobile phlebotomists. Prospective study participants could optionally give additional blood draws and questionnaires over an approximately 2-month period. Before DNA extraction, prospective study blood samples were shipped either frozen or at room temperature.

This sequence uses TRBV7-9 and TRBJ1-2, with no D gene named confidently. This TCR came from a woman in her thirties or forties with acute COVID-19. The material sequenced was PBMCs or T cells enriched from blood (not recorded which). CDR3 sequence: CASSLDLDYGYTF. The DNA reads TGTGCCAGCAGCTTAGACCTAGACTATGGCTACACCTTC.